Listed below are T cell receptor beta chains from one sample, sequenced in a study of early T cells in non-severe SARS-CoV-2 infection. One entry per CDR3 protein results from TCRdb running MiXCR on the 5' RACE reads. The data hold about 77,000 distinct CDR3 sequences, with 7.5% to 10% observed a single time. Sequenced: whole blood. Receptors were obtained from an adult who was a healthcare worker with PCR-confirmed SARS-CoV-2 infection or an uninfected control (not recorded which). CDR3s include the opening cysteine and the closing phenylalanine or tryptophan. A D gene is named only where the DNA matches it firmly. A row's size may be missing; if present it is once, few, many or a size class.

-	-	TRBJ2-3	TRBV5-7	CASSWAYGDPTDTQYF	TGTGCCAGCAGCTGGGCGTACGGAGATCCGACAGATACGCAGTATTTT
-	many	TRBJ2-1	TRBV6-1	CASSAGRGTYNEQFF	TGTGCCAGCAGTGCCGGCCGGGGGACCTACAATGAGCAGTTCTTC
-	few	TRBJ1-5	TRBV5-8	CASSSQRDQPQHF	TGTGCCAGCAGCTCACAGCGAGATCAGCCCCAGCATTTT
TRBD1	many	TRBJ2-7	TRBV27	CASVLSGTGSYEQYF	TGTGCCAGCGTCTTATCCGGGACAGGGTCCTACGAGCAGTACTTC
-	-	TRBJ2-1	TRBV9	CASSAGGGEQFF	TGTGCCAGCAGCGCCGGAGGGGGGGAGCAGTTCTTC
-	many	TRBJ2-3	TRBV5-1	CASSLVFGSSTDTQYF	TGCGCCAGCAGCTTGGTTTTCGGGTCTAGCACAGATACGCAGTATTTT
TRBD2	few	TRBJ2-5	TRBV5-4	CASSLWTSLETQYF	TGTGCCAGCAGCTTGTGGACTAGCTTAGAGACCCAGTACTTC
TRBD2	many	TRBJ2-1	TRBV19	CASSHLAGKAHDEQFF	TGTGCCAGTAGTCACCTAGCGGGAAAAGCGCATGATGAGCAGTTCTTC
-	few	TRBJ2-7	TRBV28	CASSFGRTYEQYF	TGTGCCAGCAGTTTTGGGCGGACCTACGAGCAGTACTTC
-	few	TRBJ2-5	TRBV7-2	CASSLGTKETQYF	TGTGCCAGCAGCTTAGGGACAAAAGAGACCCAGTACTTC
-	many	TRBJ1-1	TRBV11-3	CASSSSGLNTEAFF	TGTGCCAGCAGCTCTTCAGGGCTGAACACTGAAGCTTTCTTT
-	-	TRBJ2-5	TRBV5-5	CASSIRSAGQETQYF	TGTGCCAGCAGCATCAGGAGCGCCGGGCAAGAGACCCAGTACTTC
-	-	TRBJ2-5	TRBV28	CASSFSLPVFGSENWAPIEETQYF	TGTGCCAGCAGTTTCTCACTGCCCGTTTTTGGTAGCGAGAATTGGGCGCCTATAGAAGAGACCCAGTACTTC
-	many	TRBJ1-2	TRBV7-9	CASSSDRGYTF	TGTGCCAGCAGCTCCGACCGTGGCTACACCTTC
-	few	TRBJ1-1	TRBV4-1	CASSHGQNTEAFF	TGCGCCAGCAGCCACGGACAGAACACTGAAGCTTTCTTT
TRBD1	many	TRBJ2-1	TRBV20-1	CSARGDRVYNEQFF	TGCAGTGCTAGGGGGGACAGGGTCTACAATGAGCAGTTCTTC
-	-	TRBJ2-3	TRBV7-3	CASSTSPWDTQYF	TGTGCCAGCAGCACCTCTCCCTGGGATACGCAGTATTTT
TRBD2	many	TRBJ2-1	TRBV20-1	CSARETSAEQFF	TGCAGTGCTAGGGAGACTAGCGCGGAGCAGTTCTTC
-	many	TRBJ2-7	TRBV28	CASSFLPWDTDSYEQYF	TGTGCCAGCAGCTTCCTTCCGTGGGACACCGACTCCTACGAGCAGTACTTC
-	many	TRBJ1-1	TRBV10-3	CAISIQGMNTEAFF	TGTGCCATCAGCATTCAGGGGATGAACACTGAAGCTTTCTTT
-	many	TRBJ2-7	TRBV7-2	CASSLARGSLRPYEQYF	TGTGCCAGCAGCTTAGCTCGGGGGAGCCTCCGCCCCTACGAGCAGTACTTC
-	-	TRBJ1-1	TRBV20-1	CSATLRLLNTEAFF	TGCAGTGCTACCCTAAGATTACTGAACACTGAAGCTTTCTTT
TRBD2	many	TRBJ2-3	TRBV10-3	CAIRSSGSTDTQYF	TGTGCCATCAGATCTAGCGGGAGCACAGATACGCAGTATTTT
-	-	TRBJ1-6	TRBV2	CASRPGISNSPLHF	TGTGCCAGCCGACCCGGGATTTCTAATTCACCCCTCCACTTT
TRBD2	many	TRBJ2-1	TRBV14	CASSQRVSGHEQFF	TGTGCCAGCAGCCAGAGGGTTAGCGGGCATGAGCAGTTCTTC
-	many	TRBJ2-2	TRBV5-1	CASSLAPVGGPNTGELFF	TGCGCCAGCAGCTTGGCCCCCGTGGGGGGGCCAAACACCGGGGAGCTGTTTTTT
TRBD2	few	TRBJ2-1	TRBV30	CAWRKRTSGFAYNEQFF	TGTGCCTGGAGGAAACGGACTAGCGGGTTCGCCTACAATGAGCAGTTCTTC
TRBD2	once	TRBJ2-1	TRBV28	CASSPPGLAFEQFF	TGTGCCAGCAGTCCGCCGGGACTAGCGTTTGAGCAGTTCTTC